These 6 T cell receptor beta chains were sequenced from one sample in a study of Ad26.COV2.S vaccination and SARS-CoV-2 variants. Only in-frame clones appear in the TCRdb table, and some are missing; sequencing was by immunoSEQ multiplex PCR. The table shows 430,000 or so clones, with roughly 89% occurring only once. The treatment is: over 15 received Ad26.COV2.S at low or high dose, single or two shots; roughly five received placebo; per-sample allocation not given. Collection of the samples took place on day 63 after the first injection of vaccine or placebo. The sample in question was peripheral blood, obtained in a trial of Ad26.COV2.S vaccine versus placebo. Receptors were obtained from a person between 18 and 65 years old who received the Ad26.COV2.S COVID-19 vaccine or a placebo.

V is TRBV5-1 and J is TRBJ1-6; weak D call: TRBD1 (6 bases). There are 15 residues in the CDR3. V lost 0 bases to trimming and J lost 6 bases, with 10 bases between them. The germline CDR1 and CDR2 sequences are SGHRS and YFSETQ. As DNA, the CDR3 is TGCGCCAGCAGCTTGGAACCCAGGGGTAATTCACCCCTCCACTTT. Amino acid sequence: CASSLEPRGNSPLHF.

The chain combines TRBV30 with TRBJ1-6; 8 bases agree with TRBD1. The junction had 6 bases not matched to a gene; V was cut back by 5 bases and J by 9 bases. Germline values: CDR1 GTSNPN, CDR2 SVGIG (reference sequence). The CDR3 runs 13 residues. In nucleotides, the CDR3 is TGTGCCTGGCAGGGACAGGTGGGTTCACCCCTCCACTTT. Translating it yields CAWQGQVGSPLHF.

The CDR3 nucleotides read TGCGCCAGCAGCCAAGCCTTTGGGGGGATCAACACCGGGGAGCTGTTTTTT. This gives the protein CASSQAFGGINTGELFF. The chain couples TRBV4-3 to TRBJ2-2, with D possibly TRBD2 on 6 matching bases. V was clipped by 1 base and J by 2 bases, with 14 bases between them. The CDR3 contains 17 residues. Germline V CDR1 and CDR2: LGHNA, YSLEER.

This chain joins TRBV5-4 and TRBJ1-2; D is uncertain. The germline gives CDR1 SGHNT, CDR2 YYREEE (reference sequence). This CDR3 has 15 amino acids. V was cut by 4 bases and J by 4 bases, with 17 bases left in between. The CDR3 DNA is TGTGCCAGCAGCCGAGCCAGCTCTTGGGGCTATGGCTACACCTTC. This gives the protein CASSRASSWGYGYTF.

This chain uses TRBV7-2 with TRBJ1-1; D is possibly TRBD1 (6 bases). Trimming removed 1 base from V and 5 bases from J, with 14 bases in between. Germline V lookup: CDR1 SGHTA, CDR2 FQGNSA. This CDR3 is built from 15 residues. The DNA for the CDR3 is TGTGCCAGCAGCTTAGTCGTCGGGGGCCAGACTGAAGCTTTCTTT. This sequence encodes CASSLVVGGQTEAFF.

Turning to this clone: Mismatch with germline at one junction end may stem from a read error. CDR3 sequence: CASSVAGTPLNIQYF. The CDR3 bases are TGTGCCAGCAGCGTAGCCGGGACTCCACTAAACATTCAGTACTTC. V and J are TRBV7-2 and TRBJ2-4, with D possibly being TRBD2 (6 bases). The germline CDR1 and CDR2 sequences are SGHTA and FQGNSA. This CDR3 comprises 15 residues.